A selection of T cell receptor beta chains follows, all from one sample in a study of PD-L1 blockade in urothelial cancer. Sequenced by immunoSEQ multiplex PCR; TCRdb stores in-frame clones only, minus some. There are 60,000 or so clones in the sample; around 86% occur only once, and about a sixth lies in the top ten. The specimen was PBMCs, collected around atezolizumab (anti-PD-L1) treatment. The receptors stem from a man aged 65-85 years with urothelial cancer. The CDR3 runs from the conserved cysteine through the conserved F or W.

CDR3,J,V
CASSLGGQGEIYGYTF,TRBJ1-2,TRBV5-4
CASSLIAGSGGELFF,TRBJ2-2,TRBV7-3
CASSTGTVTLYGYTF,TRBJ1-2,TRBV6-6
CASSLRGTNTEAFF,TRBJ1-1,TRBV5-6
CASSQGGGSDGYTF,TRBJ1-2,TRBV14
CASSSWTGGGTEAFF,TRBJ1-1,TRBV19
CASSLQGPNYGYTF,TRBJ1-2,TRBV6-5
CASRGSGKGYEQYF,TRBJ2-7,TRBV6-6
CASRPTSGRAETQYF,TRBJ2-5,TRBV6-5
CASSPSQDYEQYF,TRBJ2-7,TRBV18
CASSLTGSGEQYF,TRBJ2-7,TRBV7-2
CSVAETNDEKLFF,TRBJ1-4,TRBV29-1
CASSLGAGRNEQFF,TRBJ2-1,TRBV5-1
CASSYGTSGIGTDTQYF,TRBJ2-3,TRBV7-2
CASSGGQGAETQYF,TRBJ2-5,TRBV5-1
CASSDGQGGFNVLTF,TRBJ2-6,TRBV6-1
CASSQPMPGLARNEQFF,TRBJ2-1,TRBV4-1
CASSLQGQLNTEAFF,TRBJ1-1,TRBV11-2
CSVATGGASKAFF,TRBJ1-1,TRBV29-1
CASSDGTGGWTEAFF,TRBJ1-1,TRBV2
CASSGGGEQYF,TRBJ2-7,TRBV9
CSVLDGSPYGYTF,TRBJ1-2,TRBV29-1
CASKQGGSADTQYF,TRBJ2-3,TRBV28
CAISPLTGGGGELFF,TRBJ2-2,TRBV10-3
CASSLTGTGLQETQYF,TRBJ2-5,TRBV7-9
CASSQAGSASYEQYF,TRBJ2-7,TRBV14
CASSPTPGFHNEQFF,TRBJ2-1,TRBV6-5
CASSLQGSGYGYTF,TRBJ1-2,TRBV7-8
CASSEDRWGNNEKLFF,TRBJ1-4,TRBV10-2
CASSPNAGDEQFF,TRBJ2-1,TRBV18
CASSSDWTGMREQYF,TRBJ2-7,TRBV6-5
CASSSSLEQYF,TRBJ2-7,TRBV11-2
CAWSVRGRGGSPRYAYF,TRBJ2-3,TRBV30
CASSPRDTFQETQYF,TRBJ2-5,TRBV18
CASSYSGGNTEAFF,TRBJ1-1,TRBV28
CASSMTAGGRTGQYF,TRBJ2-7,TRBV19
CASSLKWPSNYGYTF,TRBJ1-2,TRBV27
CASSVAARTTMGTEAFF,TRBJ1-1,TRBV9
CASSFGTPYNEQFF,TRBJ2-1,TRBV7-9
CASSSQTGGTEAFF,TRBJ1-1,TRBV11-2
CSVGGSVAGGPGFYEQYF,TRBJ2-7,TRBV29-1
CASGPLAAGGNTGELFF,TRBJ2-2,TRBV27
CASSPRTGNEQYF,TRBJ2-7,TRBV19
CASSIRLAGGGYNEQFF,TRBJ2-1,TRBV4-1
CAVSRREGTEAFF,TRBJ1-1,TRBV6-6
CASSLEDRDYNEQFF,TRBJ2-1,TRBV5-1
CASSPGTTYGELFF,TRBJ2-2,TRBV18
CASSNRGGDGYTF,TRBJ1-2,TRBV4-1
CASSQDRTGGELFF,TRBJ2-2,TRBV4-1
CASSLQENTGELFF,TRBJ2-2,TRBV11-2
CASSPTGTGGDTQYF,TRBJ2-3,TRBV18
CASSLDLYRGEQYF,TRBJ2-7,TRBV7-9
CAWSAPDRAYGYTF,TRBJ1-2,TRBV30
CATTTGWTSINSGANVLTF,TRBJ2-6,TRBV19
CASSLTDSFYGYTF,TRBJ1-2,TRBV27
CASSLGLLAVQETQYF,TRBJ2-5,TRBV7-6
CASSLDVPRGGNEQFF,TRBJ2-1,TRBV11-2
CASSEAGYEQYF,TRBJ2-7,TRBV6-1
CASSSQGQQPQHF,TRBJ1-5,TRBV7-9